This paragraph reports one T cell receptor (beta chain). Other DNA sequences in the sample encode the same CDR3. CDR1 MDHEN and CDR2 SYDVKM come from the germline V gene. The CDR3 runs to 15 residues. V shed 3 bases, J shed 1 base, and the junction held 3 bases outside the gene matches. The method was immunoSEQ multiplex PCR; TCRdb's version includes in-frame clones alone and lacks a portion of them. Among 450,000 to 500,000 clones listed, around four fifths were seen once. This record belongs to a study of shared clonotypes between healthy human individuals. The chain uses TRBV28 and TRBJ2-1, with 7 bases fitting TRBD2. Sequenced input: PBMCs. The TCR was taken from a middle-aged woman in good health. Some clones in this sample may be carry-over from other donors' samples. CDR3 sequence reads: CASSFSGNSYNEQFF. The CDR3 nucleotides are TGTGCCAGCAGTTTCAGCGGGAATTCCTACAATGAGCAGTTCTTC.